The 10 T cell receptor beta chains below were found in one sample sequenced in a study of blood T cells in healthy people across ages (dated by TCRdb to the mid-2010s). The library was built by means of 5' RACE. The instrument given in TCRdb is Illumina HiSeq 2500. The second PCR ran for about 7 to 11 cycles and used a J-beta primer mix along with a sample-barcoded 5' primer. The public reads were reanalyzed by TCRdb: fastp trimming at Q25, MiXCR alignment, in-frame beta chains only. All rows with the same CDR3 protein become a single entry with the most common DNA and genes. The sample data list about 930,000 distinct CDR3 sequences, and 25% to 30% of these were observed just once. The ten largest clonotypes hold approximately 10% of the sample. The same data also went into a second study, on T cells of mothers and their children.

The specimen sequenced was blood. These receptors were taken from a woman aged 35 to 49 in good health.

V is TRBV6-2 or TRBV6-3 and J is TRBJ1-6; D is possibly TRBD1 (5 bases). CDR1 MNHEY and CDR2 SVGEGT come from the germline V gene. The CDR3 extends over 13 amino acids. Trimming stripped 8 bases from V and 5 bases from J, with 10 bases between. CDR3 nucleotide sequence: TGTGCCAGCGCGGGGGATAATAATTCACCCCTCCACTTT. It specifies CASAGDNNSPLHF.

The chain couples TRBV7-9 to TRBJ2-3; TRBD1 matches at 7 bases. The CDR3 extends over 15 amino acids. V lost 5 bases, J lost 10 bases, and 15 bases stayed unmatched. Germline CDR1 and CDR2: SEHNR and FQNEAQ (reference sequence). The CDR3 here is CASSPQQGPLEAQYF. The CDR3 DNA sequence: TGTGCCAGCAGCCCCCAACAGGGGCCATTGGAGGCGCAGTATTTT.

This clonotype occurred many times. The chain is built from TRBV29-1 and TRBJ2-7, with D possibly being TRBD1 (5 bases). The CDR3 sequence is 11 residues long. With 3 bases removed from V and 10 bases from J, the gap between germline ends came to 13 bases. Germline V gene lookup returns CDR1 SQVTM and CDR2 ANQGSEA. CDR3: CSVEARQNQYF. CDR3 DNA: TGCAGCGTTGAGGCCCGACAGAATCAGTACTTC.

The V gene is TRBV9, the J gene TRBJ1-2, with D maybe TRBD1 (5 bases). Germline CDR1 and CDR2: SGDLS and YYNGEE. The V end lost 3 bases, the J end lost 5 bases, and 20 bases lay between the germline ends. The CDR3 is made up of 16 amino acids. Here the CDR3 DNA reads TGTGCCAGCAGCGCCGTAGTCTCGGGGCTGGAGTATGGCTACACCTTC. The encoded protein is CASSAVVSGLEYGYTF.

This clonotype was observed at least ten times. The chain couples TRBV25-1 to TRBJ2-5; D perhaps matches TRBD2 (6 bases). The V end lost 6 bases, the J end lost 2 bases, and 16 bases lay between the germline ends. This CDR3 region has 15 residues. The V gene's germline CDR1 is MGHDK and CDR2 SYGVNS. This chain's CDR3 is CASSLPRGGQETQYF. CDR3 nucleotide sequence: TGTGCCAGCAGCCTACCACGTGGGGGGCAAGAGACCCAGTACTTC.

This clonotype appeared a few times. V and J are TRBV9 and TRBJ2-1; TRBD2 aligns across 11 bases. The V gene's germline CDR1 is SGDLS and CDR2 YYNGEE. After removal of 3 bases from V and 7 bases from J, the junction contained 9 bases not matched to a gene. This CDR3 has 16 amino acids. In DNA, the CDR3 is TGTGCCAGCAGCGCCTCAGTAGCGGGGGGGCGGAATGAGCAGTTCTTC. Encoded protein: CASSASVAGGRNEQFF.

This chain links TRBV20-1 with TRBJ1-1; 8 bases fit TRBD1. V dropped 4 bases and J dropped 0; count of bases not matched to a gene: 7. The CDR3 has 15 residues. CDR1 is DFQATT, CDR2 SNEGSKA, per germline (reference sequence). The CDR3 DNA sequence: TGCAGTGCTACGGCAGGGGGCCCAATGAACACTGAAGCTTTCTTT. It is translated as CSATAGGPMNTEAFF.

This clonotype was recorded a few times. V is TRBV9 and J is TRBJ2-1; D ambiguous. The CDR3 runs to 13 residues. V dropped 0 bases and J dropped 5 bases, with 6 bases sitting between them. CDR1 SGDLS and CDR2 YYNGEE come from the germline V gene. The CDR3 protein is CASSVGSNNEQFF. The CDR3, as DNA: TGTGCCAGCAGCGTAGGGTCGAACAATGAGCAGTTCTTC. Looking up the rest from reference TRBV9 and TRBJ2-1 gives the full variable domain: DSGVTQTPKHLITATGQRVTLRCSPRSGDLSVYWYQQSLDQGLQFLIQYYNGEERAKGNILERFSAQQFPDLHSELNLSSLELGDSALYFCASSVGSNNEQFFGPGTRLTVL.

Regarding this clonotype: A read error is possible here, since a much larger clone lies one base away. The gene calls are TRBV5-5 and TRBJ2-1; D might be TRBD2 (6 bases). The CDR3 sequence is 17 residues long. Germline-derived CDR1 and CDR2 are SGHKS and YYEKEE (reference sequence). CDR3 DNA: TGTGCCGGCAGCTTGACGGGTCGGGGGAGCTCCTACAATGAGCAGTTCTTC. Protein product: CAGSLTGRGSSYNEQFF.

V gene TRBV12-3 or TRBV12-4 combines with J gene TRBJ1-5; tentative D call: TRBD1 (5 bases). Deletions cut 6 bases from V and 0 bases from J, with 27 bases between. This CDR3 has 20 residues. The CDR3 loop is CASSFWLTVGVINSNQPQHF. The CDR3 region has the DNA TGTGCCAGCAGCTTTTGGCTGACCGTGGGGGTGATAAATAGCAATCAGCCCCAGCATTTT.